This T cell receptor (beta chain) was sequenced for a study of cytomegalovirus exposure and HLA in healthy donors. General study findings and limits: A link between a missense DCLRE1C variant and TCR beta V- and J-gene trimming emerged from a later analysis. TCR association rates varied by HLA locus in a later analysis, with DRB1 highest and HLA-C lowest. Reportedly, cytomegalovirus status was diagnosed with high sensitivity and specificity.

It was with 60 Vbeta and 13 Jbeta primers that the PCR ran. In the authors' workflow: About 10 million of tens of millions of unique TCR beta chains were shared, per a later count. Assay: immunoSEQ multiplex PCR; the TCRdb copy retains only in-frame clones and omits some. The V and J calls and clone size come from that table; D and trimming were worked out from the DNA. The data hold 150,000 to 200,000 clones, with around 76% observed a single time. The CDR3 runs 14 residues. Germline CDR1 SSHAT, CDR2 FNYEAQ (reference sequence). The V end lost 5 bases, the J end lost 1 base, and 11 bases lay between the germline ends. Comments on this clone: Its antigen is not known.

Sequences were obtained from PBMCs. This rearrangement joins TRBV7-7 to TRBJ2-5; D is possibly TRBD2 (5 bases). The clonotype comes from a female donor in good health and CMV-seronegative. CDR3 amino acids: CASSPRGSQETQYF. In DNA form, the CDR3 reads TGTGCCAGCAGCCCACGAGGGTCCCAAGAGACCCAGTACTTC.